This TCR beta chain was sequenced in a study of beta chain features in type 1 diabetes. As every portion of the isolated RNA was reverse transcribed, the sequencing read expressed TCRB transcripts. Measured with immunoSEQ multiplex PCR; TCRdb has only the in-frame clones, and not every one. The sample has around 70,000 clones; about 48% are singletons. In the case of this clone: Its cognate antigen is unknown.

Study observations and caveats: Short templates might get an advantage during PCR, and this would be equal in patients and controls. In every one of the four CD4+ subsets, TCRB CDR3s were moderately but significantly shorter in Type 1 diabetes patients.

The sample taken for sequencing was central memory CD4+ T cells from blood. This clonotype was sampled from a young man with type 1 diabetes.

CDR3 sequence: CASSLEGLDFYNEQFF. In nucleotides, the CDR3 is TGCGCCAGCAGCTTGGAGGGACTAGACTTCTACAATGAGCAGTTCTTC. The rearrangement links TRBV5-1 to TRBJ2-1; 8 nucleotides align to TRBD2. In germline, CDR1 is SGHRS, CDR2 YFSETQ. The CDR3 extends over 16 amino acids. The V segment lost 0 bases and the J segment 3 bases; nucleotides outside the gene matches: 5.